Shown below are 15 T cell receptor beta chains from a single sample sequenced in a study of T-cell memory formation after mild COVID-19. From the 5' RACE reads, TCRdb called clonotypes with MiXCR, one entry per CDR3 protein. Of about half a million distinct CDR3 sequences in the sample, about 20% were seen once. The sample was PBMCs or a T cell subset sorted from them (not recorded which). These receptors all come from an adult woman who had mild COVID-19 (a few samples of this study predate the infection). Cell type and time point are not known.

This clonotype was found a few times. The CDR3 here is CASSLGHPTGDEQFF. The DNA for the CDR3 is TGTGCCAGCAGTTTAGGACACCCGACAGGGGATGAGCAGTTCTTC. The chain couples TRBV12-3 or TRBV12-4 to TRBJ2-1, with 8 positions matching TRBD1. J gave up 8 bases and V 1 base, and 7 bases lay outside the gene matches. The CDR3 is 15 residues long.

This clonotype has more than one count but fewer than ten. The chain has TRBV5-4 and TRBJ1-1; D remains unclear. Germline assignment: CDR1 SGHNT and CDR2 YYREEE (reference sequence). CDR3 size: 13 residues. Trimming stripped 2 bases from V and 4 bases from J, with 9 bases between. The CDR3 sequence is CASSLPRGTEAFF. The CDR3 DNA reads TGTGCCAGCAGCTTACCTCGCGGCACTGAAGCTTTCTTT.

This clonotype was seen only a few times. V is TRBV20-1 and J is TRBJ1-2, with D possibly matching TRBD1 (5 bases). Per germline, CDR1 DFQATT and CDR2 SNEGSKA (reference sequence). The V end lost 0 bases, the J end lost 0 bases, and 17 bases lay between the germline ends. The CDR3 loop spans 17 amino acids. CDR3 nucleotide sequence: TGCAGTGCTAGAGACTACAAAATCGGGGCCGCTAACTATGGCTACACCTTC. This gives the protein CSARDYKIGAANYGYTF.

This clonotype was observed a few times. The chain recombines TRBV7-8 with TRBJ2-5; TRBD1 might be the D (6 bases). CDR1 SGHVS and CDR2 FQNEAQ come from the germline V gene. The CDR3 loop spans 14 amino acids. Trimming took 0 bases from V and 4 from J, leaving 9 bases between them. The CDR3 region is CASSLAGHRETQYF. In DNA form, the CDR3 reads TGTGCCAGCAGCTTAGCGGGACACAGAGAGACCCAGTACTTC.

The chain is built from TRBV29-1 and TRBJ2-7, with D possibly being TRBD1 (5 bases). The CDR3 covers 13 residues. Germline V gives CDR1 SQVTM, CDR2 ANQGSEA. V was cut by 4 bases and J by 3 bases, with 13 bases left in between. CDR3: CSVARGRGYEQYF. The CDR3 DNA follows: TGCAGCGTTGCTAGGGGTCGTGGCTACGAGCAGTACTTC.

The V gene is TRBV6-9, the J gene TRBJ2-5; TRBD2 aligns across 13 bases. The CDR3 is 14 residues long. CDR1 is MNHGY and CDR2 is SVAAGI in the germline V gene. Unmatched junction bases numbered 10, after V lost 5 bases and J lost 13 bases. The CDR3 sequence: CASSPGTSGKMVYF. The CDR3 DNA reads TGTGCCAGCAGTCCCGGGACTAGCGGGAAAATGGTGTACTTC.

Only a few counts were recorded for this clonotype. The rearrangement joins TRBV11-2 to TRBJ2-1; 7 bases line up with TRBD1. Germline lookup yields CDR1 SGHAT and CDR2 FQNNGV. This CDR3 is built from 15 residues. Trimming removed 4 bases from V and 9 bases from J; junction bases left unmatched: 12. The CDR3 is CASSYVATGSFEQFF. DNA for the CDR3: TGTGCCAGCAGCTACGTGGCGACAGGGTCCTTTGAGCAGTTCTTC.

This clonotype came up a few times. The V call is TRBV20-1, the J call TRBJ2-7; 10 bases align to TRBD2. In germline, CDR1 is DFQATT, CDR2 SNEGSKA (reference sequence). The trim removed 0 bases at V and 3 bases at J, leaving 5 bases unmatched. This CDR3 has 15 residues. CDR3 bases: TGCAGTGCTAGAGAACAGGGACTAGCGAACTACGAGCAGTACTTC. As protein: CSAREQGLANYEQYF.

A few counts support this clonotype. The V gene is TRBV5-1, the J gene TRBJ2-1; D unresolved. The CDR3 sequence is 13 residues long. CDR1 is SGHRS, CDR2 YFSETQ, per germline. Trimming stripped 4 bases from V and 10 bases from J, with 15 bases between. The CDR3 bases are TGCGCCAGCAGCAGATGGACGGACGGAGAGCAGTTCTTC. This translates into CASSRWTDGEQFF.

The chain recombines TRBV5-1 with TRBJ2-1; tentatively, D is TRBD1 or TRBD2 (6 bases each). This CDR3 spans 15 amino acids. Germline V gene sequence: CDR1 SGHRS, CDR2 YFSETQ. Between the trimmed V and J ends, which lost 4 bases and 2 bases, there was a span of 13 bases. The CDR3 region has the DNA TGCGCCAGCAGCGCGGGACAAATCACCTACAATGAGCAGTTCTTC. This translates into CASSAGQITYNEQFF.

This clonotype was seen a handful of times. The chain is built from TRBV7-9 and TRBJ1-1, with a weak D call TRBD1 (5 bases). From germline, CDR1 is SEHNR and CDR2 FQNEAQ (reference sequence). The CDR3 is made up of 11 amino acids. The V and J ends lost 7 bases and 6 bases respectively, with 9 bases between them. The CDR3 is CASTQTAEAFF. The CDR3 DNA is TGTGCCAGCACTCAGACAGCTGAAGCTTTCTTT.

The V call is TRBV6-1, the J call TRBJ2-1; D may be TRBD1 (6 bases). V lost 9 bases and J 3 bases, leaving 12 bases between the germline ends. This CDR3 region has 13 residues. The V gene's germline CDR1 is MNHNS and CDR2 SASEGT. CDR3 sequence: CARTDRYYNEQFF. The CDR3 nucleotides are TGTGCCAGGACGGACAGATACTACAATGAGCAGTTCTTC.

V is TRBV27 and J is TRBJ2-1; D gene uncertain. This CDR3 is 8 amino acids long. In germline, CDR1 is MNHEY, CDR2 SMNVEV (reference sequence). With 6 bases removed from V and 11 bases from J, the gap between germline ends came to 2 bases. CDR3 sequence: CASSQQFF. Written as DNA, the CDR3 is TGTGCCAGCAGCCAGCAGTTCTTC.

This clonotype was seen more than once but under ten times. V is TRBV28 and J is TRBJ2-7; no definite D call. Germline values: CDR1 MDHEN, CDR2 SYDVKM. The length of the CDR3 is 16 residues. The V and J ends lost 0 bases and 6 bases respectively, with 18 bases between them. DNA of the CDR3: TGTGCCAGCAGTTTATGGGGCTTTGGGATCCGGGTCGAGCAGTACTTC. Translating it yields CASSLWGFGIRVEQYF.

The chain employs TRBV20-1 and TRBJ2-3; possible D gene TRBD1, 5 bases. The germline V and J ends were trimmed by 8 bases and 0 bases, with 6 bases remaining between them. The CDR3 consists of 11 residues. Germline V gives CDR1 DFQATT, CDR2 SNEGSKA (reference sequence). The CDR3 here is CSPGSTDTQYF. The CDR3 DNA reads TGCAGTCCAGGGAGCACAGATACGCAGTATTTT.